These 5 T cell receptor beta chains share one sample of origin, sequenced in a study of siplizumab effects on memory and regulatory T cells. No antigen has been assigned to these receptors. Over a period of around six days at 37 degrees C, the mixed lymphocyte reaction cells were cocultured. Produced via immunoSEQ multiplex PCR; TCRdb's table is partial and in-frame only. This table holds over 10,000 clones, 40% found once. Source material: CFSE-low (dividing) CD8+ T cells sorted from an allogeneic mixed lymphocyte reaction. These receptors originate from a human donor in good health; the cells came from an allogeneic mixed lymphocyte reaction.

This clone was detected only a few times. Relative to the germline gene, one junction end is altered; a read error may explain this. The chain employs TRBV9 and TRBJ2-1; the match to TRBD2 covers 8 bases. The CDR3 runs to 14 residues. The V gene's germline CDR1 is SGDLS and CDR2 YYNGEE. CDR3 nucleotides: TGTGCCAGTAGCGGGGCGCCCTCCTACAATGAGCAGTTCTTC. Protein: CASSGAPSYNEQFF.

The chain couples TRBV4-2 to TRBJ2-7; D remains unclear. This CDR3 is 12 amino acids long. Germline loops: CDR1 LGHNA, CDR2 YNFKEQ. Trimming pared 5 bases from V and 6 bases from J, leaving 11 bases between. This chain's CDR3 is CASSLGTSEQYF. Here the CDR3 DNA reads TGTGCCAGCAGCTTGGGCACAAGCGAGCAGTACTTC.

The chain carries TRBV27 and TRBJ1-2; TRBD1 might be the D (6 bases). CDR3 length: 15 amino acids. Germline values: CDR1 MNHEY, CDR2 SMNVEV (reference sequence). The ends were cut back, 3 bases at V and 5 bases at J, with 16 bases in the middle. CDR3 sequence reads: CASSFSQGWLYGYTF. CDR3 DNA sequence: TGTGCCAGCAGTTTCTCACAGGGTTGGCTTTATGGCTACACCTTC.

For the CDR3, the DNA is TGTGCCAGCAGCTTACTGGACAGCGGGAATGCATATACGCAGTATTTT. Translation: CASSLLDSGNAYTQYF. V is TRBV11-2 and J is TRBJ2-3; tentative D call: TRBD2 (7 bases). Trimming took off 2 bases at V and 7 bases at J, with 19 bases between the two ends. CDR1 is SGHAT and CDR2 is FQNNGV in the germline V gene. The CDR3 covers 16 residues.

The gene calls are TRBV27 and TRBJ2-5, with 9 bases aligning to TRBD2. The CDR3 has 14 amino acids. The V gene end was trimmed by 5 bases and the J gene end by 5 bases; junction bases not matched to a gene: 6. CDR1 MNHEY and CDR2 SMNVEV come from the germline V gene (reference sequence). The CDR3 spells CASSLGLASETQYF. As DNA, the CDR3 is TGTGCCAGCAGTCTCGGACTAGCGTCTGAGACCCAGTACTTC.